What follows is one T cell receptor beta chain and its context. Its target is not known. Assay used: immunoSEQ multiplex PCR; TCRdb lists only in-frame clones, some missing. The sample shows 55,000 to 60,000 clones, 84% of them seen only once. Germline CDR1 reads PRHDT; CDR2 reads FYEKMQ (reference sequence). The CDR3 is made up of 14 amino acids. V lost 7 bases and J lost 2, with 11 bases in between. This sample stems from a study of OX40 agonist ivuxolimab in advanced cancers. On the study more broadly: Every 2 weeks, patients got intravenous ivuxolimab at one of six dose levels (0.01-10 mg/kg).

Overall study results and limits: On average, a greater number of expanded clones characterised CD8+ T cells relative to CD4+.

V and J are TRBV13 and TRBJ1-4, with a possible D match to TRBD1 (5 bases). The origin of this receptor is an adult with an advanced solid tumor such as melanoma, head and neck, liver or kidney cancer. Sequences were derived from CD4+ or CD8+ T cells sorted from blood, sampled in a trial of the OX40 agonist ivuxolimab. The CDR3 DNA is TGTGCCAGCACCGCCGGGGCGACTAATGAAAAACTGTTTTTT. Encoded protein: CASTAGATNEKLFF. Full variable domain (rest looked up from reference TRBV13 and TRBJ1-4): AAGVIQSPRHLIKEKRETATLKCYPIPRHDTVYWYQQGPGQDPQFLISFYEKMQSDKGSIPDRFSAQQFSDYHSELNMSSLELGDSALYFCASTAGATNEKLFFGSGTQLSVL.